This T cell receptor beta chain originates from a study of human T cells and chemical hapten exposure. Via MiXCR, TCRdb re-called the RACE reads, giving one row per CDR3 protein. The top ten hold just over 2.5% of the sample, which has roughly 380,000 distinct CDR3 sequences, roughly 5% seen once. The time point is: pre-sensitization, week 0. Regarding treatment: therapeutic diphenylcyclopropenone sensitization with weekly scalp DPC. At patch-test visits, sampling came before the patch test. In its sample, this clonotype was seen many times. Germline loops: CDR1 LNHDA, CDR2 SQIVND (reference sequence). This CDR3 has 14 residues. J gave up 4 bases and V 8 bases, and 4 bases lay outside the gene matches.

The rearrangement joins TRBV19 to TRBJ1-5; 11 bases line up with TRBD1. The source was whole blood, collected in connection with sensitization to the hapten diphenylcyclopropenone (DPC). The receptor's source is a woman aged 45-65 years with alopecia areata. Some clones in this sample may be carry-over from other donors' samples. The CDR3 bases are TGTGCCAGTGGACAGGGGGCCTGGAATCAGCCCCAGCATTTT. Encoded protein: CASGQGAWNQPQHF.